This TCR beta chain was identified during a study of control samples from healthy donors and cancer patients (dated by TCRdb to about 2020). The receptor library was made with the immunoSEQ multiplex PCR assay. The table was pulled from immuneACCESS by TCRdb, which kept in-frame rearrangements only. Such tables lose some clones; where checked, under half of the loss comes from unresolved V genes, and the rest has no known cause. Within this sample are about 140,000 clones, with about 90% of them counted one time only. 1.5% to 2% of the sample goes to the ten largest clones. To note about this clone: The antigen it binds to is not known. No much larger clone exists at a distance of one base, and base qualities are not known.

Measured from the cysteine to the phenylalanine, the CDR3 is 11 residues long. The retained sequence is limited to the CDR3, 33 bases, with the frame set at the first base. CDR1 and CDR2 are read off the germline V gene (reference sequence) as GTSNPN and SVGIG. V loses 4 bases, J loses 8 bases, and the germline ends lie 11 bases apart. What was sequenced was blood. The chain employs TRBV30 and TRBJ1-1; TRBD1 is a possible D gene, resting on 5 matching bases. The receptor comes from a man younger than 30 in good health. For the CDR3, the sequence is CAWKWGSEAFF. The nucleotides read TGTGCCTGGAAATGGGGCTCAGAAGCTTTCTTT. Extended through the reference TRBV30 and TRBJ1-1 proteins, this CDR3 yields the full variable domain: SQTIHQWPATLVQPVGSPLSLECTVEGTSNPNLYWYRQAAGRGLQLLFYSVGIGQISSEVPQNLSASRPQDRQFILSSKKLLLSDSGFYLCAWKWGSEAFFGQGTRLTVV.